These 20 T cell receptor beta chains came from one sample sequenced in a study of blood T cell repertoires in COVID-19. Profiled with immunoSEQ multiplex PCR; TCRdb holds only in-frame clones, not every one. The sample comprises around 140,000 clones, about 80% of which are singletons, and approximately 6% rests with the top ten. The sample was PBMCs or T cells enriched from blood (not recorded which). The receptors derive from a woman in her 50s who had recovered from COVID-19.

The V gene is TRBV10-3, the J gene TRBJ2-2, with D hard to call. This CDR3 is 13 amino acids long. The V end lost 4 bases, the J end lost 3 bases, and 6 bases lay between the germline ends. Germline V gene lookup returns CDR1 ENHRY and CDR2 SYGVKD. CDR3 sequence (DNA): TGTGCCATCAGTGTCGAGGACACCGGGGAGCTGTTTTTT. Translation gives CAISVEDTGELFF.

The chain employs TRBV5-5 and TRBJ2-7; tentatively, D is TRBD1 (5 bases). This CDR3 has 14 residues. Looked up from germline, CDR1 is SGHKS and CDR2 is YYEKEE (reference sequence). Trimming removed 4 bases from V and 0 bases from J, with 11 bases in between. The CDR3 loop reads CASSLQGTSYEQYV. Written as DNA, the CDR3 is TGTGCCAGCAGCCTCCAGGGCACCTCCTACGAGCAGTACGTC.

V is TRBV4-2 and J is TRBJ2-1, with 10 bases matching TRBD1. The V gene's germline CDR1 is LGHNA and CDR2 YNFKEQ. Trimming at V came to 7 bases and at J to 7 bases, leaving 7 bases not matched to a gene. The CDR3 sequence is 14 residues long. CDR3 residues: CASMGGQGQNEQFF. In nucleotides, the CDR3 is TGTGCCAGCATGGGGGGACAGGGGCAGAATGAGCAGTTCTTC.

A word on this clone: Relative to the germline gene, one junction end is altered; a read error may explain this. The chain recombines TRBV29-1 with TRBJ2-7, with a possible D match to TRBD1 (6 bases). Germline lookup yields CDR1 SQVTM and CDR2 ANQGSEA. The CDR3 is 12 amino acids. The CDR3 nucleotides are TGCAGCGTCGAAGGACAGTCCTACGAGCAGTACTTC. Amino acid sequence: CSVEGQSYEQYF.

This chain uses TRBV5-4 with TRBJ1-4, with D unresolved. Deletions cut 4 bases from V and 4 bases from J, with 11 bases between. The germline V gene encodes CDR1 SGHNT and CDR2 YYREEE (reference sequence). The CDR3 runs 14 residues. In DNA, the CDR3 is TGTGCCAGCAGCAGCCCAGGTGTTAATGAAAAACTGTTTTTT. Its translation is CASSSPGVNEKLFF.

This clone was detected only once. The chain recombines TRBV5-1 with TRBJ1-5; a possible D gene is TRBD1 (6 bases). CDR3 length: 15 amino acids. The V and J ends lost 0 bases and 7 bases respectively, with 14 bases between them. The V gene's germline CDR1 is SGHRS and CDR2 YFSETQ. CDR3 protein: CASSLDGGGGQPQHF. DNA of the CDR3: TGCGCCAGCAGCTTGGACGGCGGGGGCGGGCAGCCCCAGCATTTT.

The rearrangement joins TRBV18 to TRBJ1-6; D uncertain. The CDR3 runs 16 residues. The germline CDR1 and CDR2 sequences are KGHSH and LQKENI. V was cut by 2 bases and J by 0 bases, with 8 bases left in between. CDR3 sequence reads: CASSPSASSYNSPLHF. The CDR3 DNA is TGTGCCAGCTCACCATCGGCTAGCTCCTATAATTCACCCCTCCACTTT.

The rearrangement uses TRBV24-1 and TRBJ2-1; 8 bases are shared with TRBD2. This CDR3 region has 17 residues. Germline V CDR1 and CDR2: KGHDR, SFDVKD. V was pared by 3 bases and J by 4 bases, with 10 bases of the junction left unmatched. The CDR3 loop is CATSDPQPGGSYNEQFF. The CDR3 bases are TGTGCCACCAGTGATCCACAACCGGGGGGGTCTTACAATGAGCAGTTCTTC.

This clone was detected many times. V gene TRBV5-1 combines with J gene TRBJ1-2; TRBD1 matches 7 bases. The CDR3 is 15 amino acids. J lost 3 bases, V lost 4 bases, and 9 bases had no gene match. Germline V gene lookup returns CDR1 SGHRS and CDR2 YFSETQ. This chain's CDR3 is CASSTREGADYGYTF. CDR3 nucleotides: TGCGCCAGCAGCACCCGCGAGGGGGCTGACTATGGCTACACCTTC.

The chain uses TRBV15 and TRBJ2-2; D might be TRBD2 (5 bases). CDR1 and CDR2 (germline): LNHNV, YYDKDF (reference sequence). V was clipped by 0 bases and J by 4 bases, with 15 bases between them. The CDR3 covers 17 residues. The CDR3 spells CATSRDARTFGTGELFF. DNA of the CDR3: TGTGCCACCAGCAGAGATGCCAGGACTTTCGGCACCGGGGAGCTGTTTTTT.

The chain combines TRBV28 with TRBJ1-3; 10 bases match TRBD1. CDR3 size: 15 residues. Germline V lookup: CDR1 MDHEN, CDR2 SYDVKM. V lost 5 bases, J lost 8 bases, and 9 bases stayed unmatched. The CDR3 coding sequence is TGTGCCAGCAGTGCAGGGACAGGGGCTGGGGACACCATATATTTT. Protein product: CASSAGTGAGDTIYF.

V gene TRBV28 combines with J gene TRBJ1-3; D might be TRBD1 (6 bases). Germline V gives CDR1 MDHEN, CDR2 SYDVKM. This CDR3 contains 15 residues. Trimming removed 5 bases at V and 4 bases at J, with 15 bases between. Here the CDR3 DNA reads TGTGCCAGCAGTGCCCCGGGGGGGGCGGGAAACACCATATATTTT. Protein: CASSAPGGAGNTIYF.

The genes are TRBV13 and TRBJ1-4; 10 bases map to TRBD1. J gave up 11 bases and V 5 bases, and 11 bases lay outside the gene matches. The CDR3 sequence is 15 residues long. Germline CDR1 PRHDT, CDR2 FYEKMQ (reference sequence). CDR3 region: CASSGQTGGAGKLFF. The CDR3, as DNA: TGTGCCAGCAGCGGGCAGACAGGGGGCGCAGGGAAACTGTTTTTT. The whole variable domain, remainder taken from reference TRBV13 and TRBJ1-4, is AAGVIQSPRHLIKEKRETATLKCYPIPRHDTVYWYQQGPGQDPQFLISFYEKMQSDKGSIPDRFSAQQFSDYHSELNMSSLELGDSALYFCASSGQTGGAGKLFFGSGTQLSVL.

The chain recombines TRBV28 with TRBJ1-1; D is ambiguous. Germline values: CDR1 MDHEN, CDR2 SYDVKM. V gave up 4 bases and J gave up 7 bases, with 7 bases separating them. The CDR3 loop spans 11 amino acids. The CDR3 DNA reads TGTGCCAGCAGTTCGAACTTTGAAGCTTTCTTT. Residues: CASSSNFEAFF.

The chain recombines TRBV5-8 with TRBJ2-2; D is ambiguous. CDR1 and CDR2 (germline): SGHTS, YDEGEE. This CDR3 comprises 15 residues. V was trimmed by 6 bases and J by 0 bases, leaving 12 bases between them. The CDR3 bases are TGTGCCAGCACCCCCCCCCTCGCGAACACCGGGGAGCTGTTTTTT. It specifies CASTPPLANTGELFF.

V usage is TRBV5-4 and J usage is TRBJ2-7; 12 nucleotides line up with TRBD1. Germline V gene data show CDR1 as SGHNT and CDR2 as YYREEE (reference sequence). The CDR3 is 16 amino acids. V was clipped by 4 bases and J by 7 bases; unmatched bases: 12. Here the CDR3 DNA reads TGTGCCAGCAGCAACCCACCCGGGACAGGGGGCGAAGAGCAGTACTTC. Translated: CASSNPPGTGGEEQYF.

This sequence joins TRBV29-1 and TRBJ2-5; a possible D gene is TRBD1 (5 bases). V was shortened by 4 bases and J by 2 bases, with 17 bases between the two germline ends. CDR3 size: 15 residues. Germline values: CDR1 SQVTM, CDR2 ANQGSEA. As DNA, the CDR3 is TGCAGCGTTGTGTTTACCAGGGTTCGGCAAGAGACCCAGTACTTC. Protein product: CSVVFTRVRQETQYF.

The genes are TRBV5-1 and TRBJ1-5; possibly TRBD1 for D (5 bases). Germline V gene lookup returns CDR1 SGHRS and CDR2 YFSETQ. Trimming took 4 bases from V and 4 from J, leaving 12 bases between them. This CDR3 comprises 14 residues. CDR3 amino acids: CASSRVGGNQPQHF. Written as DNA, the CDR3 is TGCGCCAGCAGCCGGGTCGGGGGGAATCAGCCCCAGCATTTT.

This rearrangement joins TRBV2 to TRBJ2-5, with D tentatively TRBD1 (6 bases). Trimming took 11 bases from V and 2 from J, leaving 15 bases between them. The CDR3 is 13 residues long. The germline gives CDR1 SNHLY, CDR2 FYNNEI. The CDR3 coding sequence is TGTGCCGGACAGACGGCCACACAAGAGACCCAGTACTTC. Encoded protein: CAGQTATQETQYF.

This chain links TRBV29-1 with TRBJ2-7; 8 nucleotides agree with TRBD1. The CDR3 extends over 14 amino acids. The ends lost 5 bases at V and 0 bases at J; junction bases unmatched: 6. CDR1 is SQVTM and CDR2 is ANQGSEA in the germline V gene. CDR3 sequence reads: CSVTGTGSSYEQYF. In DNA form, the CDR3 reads TGCAGCGTTACCGGGACAGGAAGCTCCTACGAGCAGTACTTC.